A selection of T cell receptor beta chains follows, all from one sample in a study of OX40 agonist ivuxolimab in advanced cancers. Method: immunoSEQ multiplex PCR; TCRdb's copy keeps in-frame clones and lacks some. The sample has approximately 24,000 clones; about four fifths are singletons. Specimen: CD4+ or CD8+ T cells sorted from blood, collected in a trial of the OX40 agonist ivuxolimab. The receptors come from an adult with an advanced solid tumor such as melanoma, head and neck, liver or kidney cancer. Both conserved end residues are part of each CDR3. Each record gives: J gene, V gene, CDR3 length, D gene, clone size, CDR3 protein, CDR3 DNA. D genes are given only for firm matches. Clone size is stated in some rows and not others, as once, few, many or a class when expanded.

J: TRBJ2-7
V: TRBV27
length: 13
D: .
size: .
CDR3: CASSWTDSYEQYF
DNA: TGTGCCAGCAGTTGGACGGATTCCTACGAGCAGTACTTC

J: TRBJ2-6
V: TRBV2
length: 12
D: .
size: .
CDR3: CASISGANVLTF
DNA: TGTGCCAGCATATCTGGGGCCAACGTCCTGACTTTC

J: TRBJ2-5
V: TRBV7-3
length: 14
D: .
size: few
CDR3: CASSLGGGSETQYF
DNA: TGTGCCAGCAGCTTAGGAGGGGGCAGTGAGACCCAGTACTTC

J: TRBJ1-4
V: TRBV2
length: 15
D: TRBD1
size: .
CDR3: CASSYRQGLNEKLFF
DNA: TGTGCCAGCAGTTACCGACAGGGACTTAATGAAAAACTGTTTTTT

J: TRBJ1-1
V: TRBV4-2
length: 13
D: .
size: .
CDR3: CASSQEAGTEAFF
DNA: TGTGCCAGCAGCCAAGAAGCGGGTACCGAAGCTTTCTTT

J: TRBJ2-1
V: TRBV30
length: 14
D: TRBD1
size: once
CDR3: CAWTLPDRDHEQFF
DNA: TGTGCCTGGACCCTCCCTGACAGGGACCATGAGCAGTTCTTC

J: TRBJ2-7
V: TRBV29-1
length: 13
D: TRBD1
size: .
CDR3: CSVEWDRGYEQYF
DNA: TGCAGCGTTGAATGGGACAGGGGCTACGAGCAGTACTTC

J: TRBJ2-3
V: TRBV5-8
length: 16
D: .
size: .
CDR3: CASSWRRQPSTDTQYF
DNA: TGTGCCAGCAGCTGGAGGAGACAGCCTAGCACAGATACGCAGTATTTT

J: TRBJ2-1
V: TRBV7-3
length: 15
D: .
size: .
CDR3: CASSLMGASADEQFF
DNA: TGTGCCAGCAGCTTAATGGGGGCTAGTGCTGATGAGCAGTTCTTC

J: TRBJ2-2
V: TRBV4-3
length: 16
D: .
size: .
CDR3: CASSQDMGSLTGELFF
DNA: TGCGCCAGCAGCCAAGATATGGGATCACTCACCGGGGAGCTGTTTTTT

J: TRBJ1-5
V: TRBV2
length: 14
D: .
size: .
CDR3: CASSEGRRSPPQHF
DNA: TGTGCCAGCAGTGAGGGAAGGCGTTCTCCGCCCCAGCATTTT

J: TRBJ1-1
V: TRBV4-1
length: 14
D: .
size: .
CDR3: CASSQDAGNTEAFF
DNA: TGCGCCAGCAGCCAAGATGCGGGGAACACTGAAGCTTTCTTT

J: TRBJ2-7
V: TRBV7-6
length: 16
D: .
size: .
CDR3: CASSLGVRDKTYEQYF
DNA: TGTGCCAGCAGCCTAGGGGTCCGGGACAAGACCTACGAGCAGTACTTC

J: TRBJ2-3
V: TRBV13
length: 12
D: .
size: .
CDR3: CAAGLYGDTQYF
DNA: TGTGCCGCTGGCTTATACGGGGATACGCAGTATTTT

J: TRBJ2-7
V: TRBV4-1
length: 15
D: .
size: .
CDR3: CASSGADESYYEQYF
DNA: TGCGCCAGCAGCGGGGCAGACGAATCTTACTACGAGCAGTACTTC

J: TRBJ2-2
V: TRBV9
length: 13
D: .
size: .
CDR3: CASSVRGTGELFF
DNA: TGTGCCAGCAGCGTGAGGGGCACCGGGGAGCTGTTTTTT

J: TRBJ2-2
V: TRBV5-8
length: 15
D: TRBD2
size: .
CDR3: CASSATSGSGGELFF
DNA: TGTGCCAGCAGCGCGACTAGCGGGAGCGGCGGGGAGCTGTTTTTT

J: TRBJ2-5
V: TRBV14
length: 15
D: TRBD1
size: .
CDR3: CASSYRTGVMETQYF
DNA: TGTGCCAGCAGCTATCGGACAGGTGTTATGGAGACCCAGTACTTC

J: TRBJ2-6
V: TRBV28
length: 17
D: TRBD1
size: .
CDR3: CASTTLATGAGANVLTF
DNA: TGTGCCAGCACTACTCTTGCGACAGGGGCTGGGGCCAACGTCCTGACTTTC

J: TRBJ1-1
V: TRBV6-4
length: 14
D: .
size: .
CDR3: CASTKDTENTEAFF
DNA: TGTGCCAGCACAAAAGACACGGAGAACACTGAAGCTTTCTTT

J: TRBJ2-2
V: TRBV7-3
length: 14
D: .
size: .
CDR3: CASSLFSHTGELFF
DNA: TGTGCCAGCAGCTTATTTTCACACACCGGGGAGCTGTTTTTT

J: TRBJ2-7
V: TRBV28
length: 13
D: .
size: .
CDR3: CASRGQGDYEQYF
DNA: TGTGCCAGTCGGGGGCAGGGGGACTACGAGCAGTACTTC

J: TRBJ1-5
V: TRBV7-9
length: 13
D: .
size: few
CDR3: CASSNPGDQPQHF
DNA: TGTGCCAGCAGCAACCCAGGGGATCAGCCCCAGCATTTT

J: TRBJ2-3
V: TRBV7-6
length: 13
D: .
size: .
CDR3: CASSFGRTDTQYF
DNA: TGTGCCAGCAGCTTCGGACGCACAGATACGCAGTATTTT

J: TRBJ2-2
V: TRBV30
length: 13
D: .
size: few
CDR3: CAWSPGGGGELFF
DNA: TGTGCCTGGAGTCCGGGGGGCGGCGGGGAGCTGTTTTTT

J: TRBJ1-6
V: TRBV7-5
length: 17
D: .
size: few
CDR3: CASSTHDREGSNSPLHF
DNA: TGTGCCAGCAGCACCCATGACAGGGAGGGAAGTAATTCACCCCTCCACTTT

J: TRBJ1-2
V: TRBV7-9
length: 14
D: .
size: .
CDR3: CASSLGGNYYGYTF
DNA: TGTGCCAGCAGCTTGGGAGGGAACTACTATGGCTACACCTTC